This T cell receptor beta chain was found in a study of blood T cell repertoires in COVID-19. Background on the study: Samples came from the United States, Italy and Spain, spanning acute and convalescent COVID-19. T cells, B-cell-depleted T cells, or PBMCs supplied cDNA or gDNA.

In the authors' methods: The assay estimated nucleated cells by amplifying reference gene primers. Clones were sequenced by immunoSEQ multiplex PCR, and TCRdb holds only the in-frame ones, with some missing. The V and J calls and clone size were taken over from that table, and D and trimming were inferred from the DNA. The sample records roughly 200,000 clones, 81% being singletons. Seattle patients were enrolled while actively infected and followed longitudinally. V lost 0 bases, J lost 5 bases, and 1 base stayed unmatched. This CDR3 comprises 13 residues. Germline assignment: CDR1 KGHSH and CDR2 LQKENI.

The clonotype originates from a woman between 40 and 55 years old with COVID-19, enrolled during active disease. Sequenced input: peripheral blood. The J gene is TRBJ2-7, the V gene TRBV18, with 7 bases lining up with TRBD1. The CDR3 sequence is CASSPPGTDEQYF. The CDR3 coding sequence is TGTGCCAGCTCACCACCGGGGACAGACGAGCAGTACTTC.